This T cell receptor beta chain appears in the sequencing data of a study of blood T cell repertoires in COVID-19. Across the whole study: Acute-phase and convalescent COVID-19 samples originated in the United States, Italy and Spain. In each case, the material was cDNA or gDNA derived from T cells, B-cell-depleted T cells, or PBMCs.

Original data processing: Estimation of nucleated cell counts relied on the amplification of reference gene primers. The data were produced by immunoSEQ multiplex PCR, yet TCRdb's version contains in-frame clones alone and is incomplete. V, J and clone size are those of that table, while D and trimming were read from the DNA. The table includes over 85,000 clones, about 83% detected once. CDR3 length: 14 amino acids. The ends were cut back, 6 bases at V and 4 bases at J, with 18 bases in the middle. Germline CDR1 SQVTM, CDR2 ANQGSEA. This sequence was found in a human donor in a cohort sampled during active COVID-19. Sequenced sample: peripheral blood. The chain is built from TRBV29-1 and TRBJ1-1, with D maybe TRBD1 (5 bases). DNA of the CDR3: TGCAGCGTGGGGGAGGCTGGGGCGGGCACTGAAGCTTTCTTT. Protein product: CSVGEAGAGTEAFF.